This TCR beta chain was recorded in a study of shared clonotypes between healthy human individuals. Profiling relied on immunoSEQ multiplex PCR, and the TCRdb table lists in-frame clones only, not all of them. The table includes about 2 million clones, about 95% detected once. Findings and caveats of the study: A reduction in generation probabilities was seen for non-shared clonotypes relative to those shared by all four donors. Shared clonotypes: about 5% naive CD4, roughly 3.5% naive CD8, 2.3% memory CD4, around 0.4% memory CD8.

Positively selected for CCR7, the CD45RO-negative cells used as naive CD8 cells excluded terminally differentiated effector memory CD45RA+ cells. Nashville, Tennessee was home to all donors, each a Caucasian adult. A note on this clone: Its antigen remains unknown.

The CDR3 has 15 amino acids. From germline, CDR1 is SEHNR and CDR2 FQNEAQ (reference sequence). Trimming took off 5 bases at V and 4 bases at J, with 17 bases between the two ends. The sequence was obtained from a man aged 18 to 30 in good health. The sample comprised naive CD8+ T cells sorted from blood. The chain is built from TRBV7-9 and TRBJ2-5; possibly TRBD1 for D (6 bases). In DNA, the CDR3 is TGTGCCAGCAGCGACAGGCAGGGTTGGGCAGAGACCCAGTACTTC. Translated: CASSDRQGWAETQYF.